The clone carrying this TCR beta chain has more than one count but fewer than ten. Its cognate antigen is unknown. These data belong to a study of cytomegalovirus exposure and HLA in healthy donors. Germline lookup yields CDR1 SGHRS and CDR2 YFSETQ. This CDR3 has 16 amino acids. V was pared by 4 bases and J by 3 bases, with 11 bases of the junction left unmatched. The PCR used 60 Vbeta and 13 Jbeta primers. Data came from immunoSEQ multiplex PCR; TCRdb stores just in-frame clones and leaves some out. The sample consists of 90,000 to 120,000 clones, 60% to 80% of them appearing once. Study-wide points: A few CMV-associated chains proved CMV antigen-specific in vitro. TCR beta V segments were, for the most part, productive about 87% or about 30% of the time in an earlier analysis.

The source material was PBMCs. This chain joins TRBV5-1 and TRBJ2-3; 7 bases agree with TRBD2. The sequence was collected from a man aged 18-30 years in good health and CMV-seronegative. In nucleotides, the CDR3 is TGCGCCAGCAGCCCGGGAGGAGGGGTCCGGACAGATACGCAGTATTTT. This translates into CASSPGGGVRTDTQYF.